The 28 T cell receptor beta chains presented below share a single source sample, sequenced in a study of cytotoxic CD8 clonotypes in ibrutinib-treated CLL (dated by TCRdb to 2020 to 2022). The method behind the library was the immunoSEQ multiplex PCR assay. This immuneACCESS table, as held by TCRdb, lists in-frame sequences with V and J called but not all clones. Of the missing ones, under half trace to an unresolved V gene in checked studies; the others have no known cause. Across this sample there are about 70,000 clones, with 90% seen only once. The ten largest clonotypes hold under 4% of the sample. The time point label of this sample denotes: about 11 months on ibrutinib. The source material was PBMCs, sampled after 12 months of ibrutinib treatment. These receptor sequences come from a human donor with chronic lymphocytic leukemia.

This chain joins TRBV19 and TRBJ1-4; tentatively, D is TRBD1 (6 bases). V dropped 5 bases and J dropped 10 bases, with 23 bases sitting between them. Germline-derived CDR1 and CDR2 are LNHDA and SQIVND (reference sequence). This CDR3 spans 16 amino acids. The CDR3 coding sequence is TGTGCCAGTAGTTCCAGGAATCGGGGGGCCGGGGTAAAACTGTTTTTT. Amino acids: CASSSRNRGAGVKLFF.

CDR3 nucleotide sequence: TGTGCCAGCAGCCCCCTTCGGCGGATCTCCTACAATGAGCAGTTCTTC. Encoded protein: CASSPLRRISYNEQFF. The chain combines TRBV7-2 with TRBJ2-1, with D uncertain. V shed 5 bases and J shed 0 bases, with 14 bases lying between them. The CDR3 runs to 16 residues. In germline, CDR1 is SGHTA, CDR2 FQGNSA.

The chain couples TRBV15 to TRBJ1-2; D gene unclear. Germline V gives CDR1 LNHNV, CDR2 YYDKDF (reference sequence). V was shortened by 6 bases and J by 2 bases, with 10 bases between the two germline ends. There are 13 residues in the CDR3. The CDR3 sequence is CATRFQANYGYTF. The CDR3 coding sequence is TGTGCCACCAGGTTCCAGGCCAACTATGGCTACACCTTC.

In its sample, this clone was seen a few times. The chain recombines TRBV2 with TRBJ2-4, with 7 positions matching TRBD1. Germline V CDR1 and CDR2: SNHLY, FYNNEI. The CDR3 consists of 14 residues. Trimming took 6 bases from V and 6 from J; bases not matched to a gene: 8. The CDR3 region has the DNA TGTGCCAGCAGCGACGGACAGGTTAGAAACATTCAGTACTTC. Protein: CASSDGQVRNIQYF.

To note about this clone: The sample contains more than one DNA sequence encoding this CDR3. Here the CDR3 DNA reads TGCGCCAGCAGCTTGGGAGATACGCAGTATTTT. It yields the protein CASSLGDTQYF. This chain uses TRBV5-1 with TRBJ2-3; D is unclear. This CDR3 has 11 amino acids. V lost 0 bases and J 5 bases, leaving 1 base between the germline ends. CDR1 SGHRS and CDR2 YFSETQ come from the germline V gene.

The genes are TRBV28 and TRBJ2-7; 7 bases match TRBD1. Germline lookup yields CDR1 MDHEN and CDR2 SYDVKM. The V segment lost 6 bases and the J segment 0 bases; nucleotides outside the gene matches: 2. This CDR3 comprises 13 residues. CDR3 residues: CASRTGSSYEQYF. CDR3 coding DNA: TGTGCCAGCAGGACAGGGAGCTCCTACGAGCAGTACTTC.

The chain joins TRBV28 to TRBJ1-5; D ambiguous. The CDR3 consists of 14 residues. V was cut by 4 bases and J by 0 bases, with 7 bases left in between. From germline, CDR1 is MDHEN and CDR2 SYDVKM. The CDR3, as DNA: TGTGCCAGCAGTTCGTCGGGTAGCAATCAGCCCCAGCATTTT. Its protein is CASSSSGSNQPQHF.

The J gene is TRBJ2-7, the V gene TRBV19; 11 bases line up with TRBD1. Germline V gives CDR1 LNHDA, CDR2 SQIVND (reference sequence). The CDR3 runs to 13 residues. After removal of 5 bases from V and 4 bases from J, the junction contained 1 base not matched to a gene. DNA for the CDR3: TGTGCCAGTAGTGGGACAGGGGGATACGAGCAGTACTTC. This gives the protein CASSGTGGYEQYF.

The V call is TRBV30, the J call TRBJ1-1, with 7 bases matching TRBD1. Unmatched junction bases numbered 3, after V lost 2 bases and J lost 6 bases. Germline CDR1 GTSNPN, CDR2 SVGIG (reference sequence). The CDR3 length is 12 residues. The CDR3 reads CAWSRTGPEAFF. Here the CDR3 DNA reads TGTGCCTGGAGTCGGACAGGACCTGAAGCTTTCTTT.

V usage is TRBV11-2 and J usage is TRBJ1-2; D is unresolved. Deletions cut 6 bases from V and 4 bases from J, with 15 bases between. Germline V CDR1 and CDR2: SGHAT, FQNNGV. This CDR3 comprises 14 residues. In DNA, the CDR3 is TGTGCCAGCAGTCGCTCGGGGTACGGCTATGGCTACACCTTC. Its protein is CASSRSGYGYGYTF.

This clone was recorded only once. This chain uses TRBV4-3 with TRBJ2-1; 7 nucleotides line up with TRBD2. With V trimmed by 3 bases and J by 4 bases, 3 bases remained unmatched. The CDR3 consists of 14 residues. The germline V gene encodes CDR1 LGHNA and CDR2 YSLEER. The CDR3 region has the DNA TGCGCCAGCAGCCAGGCGGGAGTTTACAATGAGCAGTTCTTC. Protein product: CASSQAGVYNEQFF.

The chain is built from TRBV28 and TRBJ2-4, with D possibly matching TRBD2 (5 bases). CDR1 and CDR2 (germline): MDHEN, SYDVKM. V lost 5 bases and J 3 bases, leaving 23 bases between the germline ends. This CDR3 has 18 amino acids. The CDR3 sequence is CASSPNGLRLSGKNIQYF. CDR3 sequence (DNA): TGTGCCAGCAGTCCGAATGGACTCCGCCTTTCAGGCAAAAACATTCAGTACTTC.

The chain is built from TRBV19 and TRBJ1-1; D remains unclear. From germline, CDR1 is LNHDA and CDR2 SQIVND (reference sequence). CDR3 length: 13 residues. Trimming shortened V by 4 bases and J by 3 bases, and 9 bases separated the two germline ends. In DNA form, the CDR3 reads TGTGCCAGTAGTACGGTTCTACACACTGAAGCTTTCTTT. It yields the protein CASSTVLHTEAFF.

V is TRBV5-1 and J is TRBJ1-5; D possibly corresponds to TRBD1 (6 bases). The CDR3 consists of 16 residues. Trimming cost V 1 base and J 3 bases, with 14 bases left between them. Germline V gene data show CDR1 as SGHRS and CDR2 as YFSETQ. The CDR3 DNA is TGCGCCAGCAGCTTGTCTCCGGACAGACCCAATCAGCCCCAGCATTTT. This codes for CASSLSPDRPNQPQHF.

J is TRBJ2-1 and V is TRBV6-1; 12 nucleotides match TRBD2. The CDR3 extends over 18 amino acids. The V gene end was trimmed by 2 bases and the J gene end by 0 bases; junction bases not matched to a gene: 5. The germline gives CDR1 MNHNS, CDR2 SASEGT. The CDR3 loop reads CASSELGLAGSSYNEQFF. The CDR3 nucleotides read TGTGCCAGCAGTGAACTTGGACTAGCGGGAAGCTCCTACAATGAGCAGTTCTTC.

V and J are TRBV4-1 and TRBJ2-7; D gene unclear. The CDR3 is 15 amino acids. Trimming took 0 bases from V and 3 from J, leaving 12 bases between them. Germline CDR1 reads MGHRA; CDR2 reads YSYEKL. The CDR3 sequence: CASSQESNLIYEQYF. The DNA for the CDR3 is TGCGCCAGCAGCCAAGAATCGAACTTAATCTACGAGCAGTACTTC.

This clone was counted a few times. V and J are TRBV10-3 and TRBJ1-5; D possibly corresponds to TRBD1 (5 bases). The CDR3 is made up of 21 amino acids. The germline V gene has CDR1 ENHRY and CDR2 SYGVKD. Trimming removed 0 bases at V and 0 bases at J, with 24 bases between. The CDR3 DNA is TGTGCCATCAGTGAGTCCCCCTACCAGAATGACAGCTGGCATAGCAATCAGCCCCAGCATTTT. Encoded protein: CAISESPYQNDSWHSNQPQHF.

The chain joins TRBV5-5 to TRBJ2-5, with D possibly TRBD2 on 5 matching bases. The germline gives CDR1 SGHKS, CDR2 YYEKEE (reference sequence). CDR3 size: 14 residues. Trimming pared 0 bases from V and 2 bases from J, leaving 8 bases between. CDR3 amino acids: CASSLELGQETQYF. DNA for the CDR3: TGTGCCAGCAGCTTGGAACTAGGACAAGAGACCCAGTACTTC. The variable domain in full, with the rest retrieved from reference TRBV5-5 and TRBJ2-5, is DAGVTQSPTHLIKTRGQQVTLRCSPISGHKSVSWYQQVLGQGPQFIFQYYEKEERGRGNFPDRFSARQFPNYSSELNVNALLLGDSALYLCASSLELGQETQYFGPGTRLLVL.

The gene calls are TRBV6-1 and TRBJ2-4; the D is unclear. Germline CDR1 MNHNS, CDR2 SASEGT. CDR3 length equals 15 residues. V gave up 1 base and J gave up 5 bases, with 12 bases separating them. The CDR3 DNA follows: TGTGCCAGCAGTGAAGGACGCCGGCCACAAAACATTCAGTACTTC. Protein product: CASSEGRRPQNIQYF.

J is TRBJ2-5 and V is TRBV11-3; D remains ambiguous. Trimming left V 8 bases short and J 0 bases short, with 7 bases between. The CDR3 is made up of 12 amino acids. The germline CDR1 and CDR2 sequences are SGHNT and YENEEA. CDR3 protein: CASVPHQETQYF. The DNA of the CDR3 is TGTGCCAGCGTACCGCACCAAGAGACCCAGTACTTC.

The V and J genes are TRBV6-5 and TRBJ1-2, with a possible D match to TRBD1 (6 bases). Germline lookup yields CDR1 MNHEY and CDR2 SVGAGI. The V end lost 6 bases, the J end lost 8 bases, and 16 bases lay between the germline ends. The CDR3 loop spans 13 amino acids. The CDR3 here is CASSTDSDEGYTF. For the CDR3, the DNA is TGTGCCAGCAGCACGGACAGTGATGAAGGCTACACCTTC.

The chain carries TRBV19 and TRBJ1-5, with 7 bases fitting TRBD1. Trimming cost V 7 bases and J 2 bases; bases outside gene matches: 8. The germline gives CDR1 LNHDA, CDR2 SQIVND (reference sequence). This CDR3 is 15 amino acids long. CDR3 DNA sequence: TGTGCCAGTAATAACTACAGGGGTCGCAATCAGCCCCAGCATTTT. Translated, it gives CASNNYRGRNQPQHF.

The chain joins TRBV4-1 to TRBJ2-1; D may match TRBD1 or TRBD2 (6 bases each). This CDR3 is built from 15 residues. V was shortened by 1 base and J by 9 bases, with 16 bases between the two germline ends. Germline CDR1 is MGHRA and CDR2 is YSYEKL. CDR3: CASSQAVARGGEQFF. Here the CDR3 DNA reads TGCGCCAGCAGCCAAGCCGTGGCCAGGGGAGGTGAGCAGTTCTTC.

This chain's CDR3 is CAWSEGDSYNEQFF. The CDR3, as DNA: TGTGCCTGGAGTGAAGGGGACAGCTACAATGAGCAGTTCTTC. The rearrangement uses TRBV30 and TRBJ2-1; the match to TRBD1 covers 7 bases. Germline loops: CDR1 GTSNPN, CDR2 SVGIG (reference sequence). The CDR3 extends over 14 amino acids. V lost 1 base to trimming and J lost 3 bases; unmatched junction nucleotides: 3.

This chain connects TRBV27 to TRBJ2-1, with 7 positions matching TRBD1. The CDR3 has 16 amino acids. V shed 4 bases, J shed 5 bases, and the junction held 11 bases outside the gene matches. Germline V CDR1 and CDR2: MNHEY, SMNVEV (reference sequence). The CDR3 reads CASSSHRGSWDNEQFF. In DNA, the CDR3 is TGTGCCAGCAGTTCCCACAGGGGCTCATGGGACAATGAGCAGTTCTTC.

The chain employs TRBV29-1 and TRBJ2-2; 8 nucleotides match TRBD2. V lost 4 bases to trimming and J lost 6 bases; unmatched junction nucleotides: 13. Looked up from germline, CDR1 is SQVTM and CDR2 is ANQGSEA. The length of the CDR3 is 16 residues. The CDR3 protein is CSVVGLAGSISGELFF. The CDR3, as DNA: TGCAGCGTTGTTGGTTTAGCGGGATCGATTTCCGGGGAGCTGTTTTTT.

This chain links TRBV6-6 with TRBJ2-2, with 10 bases that match TRBD1. Germline trimming cut 2 bases from V and 5 bases from J; bases unmatched to any gene: 5. This CDR3 contains 16 residues. Per the germline V gene, CDR1 is MNHNY and CDR2 is SVGAGI (reference sequence). The CDR3, as DNA: TGTGCCAGCAGTTACACGGGACAGGGGTTGACCGGGGAGCTGTTTTTT. It codes for CASSYTGQGLTGELFF.

The chain has TRBV5-6 and TRBJ2-1; 8 nucleotides line up with TRBD2. The germline V gene has CDR1 SGHDT and CDR2 YYEEEE. Trimming removed 0 bases from V and 9 bases from J; junction bases left unmatched: 8. The CDR3 has 15 residues. The CDR3 coding sequence is TGTGCCAGCAGCTTGGTCAGTCGAACTAGCGGTGAGCAGTTCTTC. It codes for CASSLVSRTSGEQFF.